Listed here are 8 T cell receptor beta chains from one sample, sequenced in a study of CD8 T cells in Susac syndrome. cDNA came from approximately 0.5 to 1 ug RNA primed by random hexamers. TCRdb passed the immunoSEQ multiplex PCR reads through MiXCR, listing each CDR3 protein once. Counted here are 150,000 to 200,000 distinct CDR3 sequences, approximately 93% occurring once; the ten biggest clones make up about 0.086%. Sequencing was carried out using CD4+ T cells from PBMCs. The origin of the receptors is a human donor with multiple sclerosis.

The chain uses TRBV6-1 and TRBJ1-2; D call uncertain. The CDR3 sequence is 11 residues long. V lost 4 bases to trimming and J lost 8 bases, with 8 bases between them. Germline V gives CDR1 MNHNS, CDR2 SASEGT. The CDR3 loop is CASSAWAGYTF. The CDR3 nucleotides are TGTGCCAGCAGTGCGTGGGCGGGCTACACCTTC.

J is TRBJ2-7 and V is TRBV20-1, with a tentative D call TRBD1 (6 bases). CDR3 size: 12 residues. From germline, CDR1 is DFQATT and CDR2 SNEGSKA (reference sequence). V was trimmed by 5 bases and J by 2 bases, leaving 10 bases between them. Here the CDR3 reads CSARQDAYEQYF. The CDR3 DNA reads TGCAGTGCTCGACAGGACGCCTACGAGCAGTACTTC.

The V gene is TRBV11-2, the J gene TRBJ2-7, with 7 nucleotides matching TRBD1. CDR1 SGHAT and CDR2 FQNNGV come from the germline V gene. The length of the CDR3 is 14 residues. The V and J ends lost 5 bases and 3 bases, in that order; junction bases with no gene match: 7. The CDR3: CASSATGQHYEQYF. The CDR3, as DNA: TGTGCCAGCAGCGCTACGGGACAGCACTACGAGCAGTACTTC.

This clonotype appeared a single time. This sequence joins TRBV5-1 and TRBJ2-7; 8 bases align to TRBD2. Germline CDR1 reads SGHRS; CDR2 reads YFSETQ. This CDR3 has 15 residues. The trim removed 4 bases at V and 1 base at J, leaving 7 bases unmatched. CDR3 DNA sequence: TGCGCCAGCAGCCCAATTAGCGGGGCGTCCTACGAGCAGTACTTC. Protein: CASSPISGASYEQYF. Based on the CDR3 plus reference TRBV5-1 and TRBJ2-7, the full variable domain is KAGVTQTPRYLIKTRGQQVTLSCSPISGHRSVSWYQQTPGQGLQFLFEYFSETQRNKGNFPGRFSGRQFSNSRSEMNVSTLELGDSALYLCASSPISGASYEQYFGPGTRLTVT.

This chain joins TRBV12-3 or TRBV12-4 and TRBJ1-5; 8 nucleotides agree with TRBD1. V was pared by 6 bases and J by 0 bases, with 1 base of the junction left unmatched. The CDR3 extends over 14 amino acids. The CDR3 spells CASSGQGSNQPQHF. CDR3 DNA: TGTGCCAGCAGCGGACAGGGTAGCAATCAGCCCCAGCATTTT.

This chain connects TRBV24-1 to TRBJ2-1; D gene unclear. This CDR3 contains 15 residues. Trimming stripped 3 bases from V and 7 bases from J, with 15 bases between. Germline lookup yields CDR1 KGHDR and CDR2 SFDVKD. As DNA, the CDR3 is TGTGCCACCAGTGATGGTGGGATCCGGCGGAATGAGCAGTTCTTC. Translated, it gives CATSDGGIRRNEQFF.

As DNA, the CDR3 is TGTGCCAGCGCATCTAGCGGCCTCCAAGAGACCCAGTACTTC. Translating gives CASASSGLQETQYF. This chain connects TRBV3-1 to TRBJ2-5; 7 bases match TRBD2. Per germline, CDR1 LGHDT and CDR2 YNNKEL (reference sequence). The CDR3 runs to 14 residues. Trimming at V came to 8 bases and at J to 1 base, leaving 7 bases not matched to a gene.

This rearrangement joins TRBV15 to TRBJ2-3; unclear D gene. The V end lost 1 base, the J end lost 0 bases, and 8 bases lay between the germline ends. Germline CDR1 is LNHNV and CDR2 is YYDKDF (reference sequence). The CDR3 is made up of 15 amino acids. The CDR3 DNA reads as TGTGCCACCAGCAGAGTCGGAACTAGCACAGATACGCAGTATTTT. Protein sequence: CATSRVGTSTDTQYF.